This entry is about one TCR beta chain. Antigen: not known. This sample was taken from a study of T cells in Graves' hyperthyroidism and ophthalmopathy. Whole-study findings and limits: The blood repertoire included most of the expanded thyroid clonotypes above 0.001.

Hyperthyroidism patients were newly diagnosed, had disease duration under 2 months, and were aged 18 to 65 years. This CDR3 is built from 15 residues. Germline CDR1 is DFQATT and CDR2 is SNEGSKA (reference sequence). The ends were cut back, 7 bases at V and 0 bases at J, with 18 bases in the middle. TCR beta CDR3 regions were amplified from RNA transcripts. TCR CDR3 underwent first-round RT-PCR with the HTBI primer set. TCRdb used MiXCR to reprocess the multiplex PCR reads, holding one entry per CDR3 protein. The data show approximately 620,000 distinct CDR3 sequences, approximately 13% seen once. The clonotype originates from a woman in her thirties with Graves' hyperthyroidism that later progressed to Graves' ophthalmopathy. Material: blood. The rearrangement joins TRBV20-1 to TRBJ2-5; either TRBD1 or TRBD2 may fit D (5 bases each). The CDR3 DNA reads TGCAGTGGTTCCGGGGCTTTCGGGGACCAAGAGACCCAGTACTTC. It specifies CSGSGAFGDQETQYF.